These 30 T cell receptor beta chains were all obtained from the same sample, sequenced in a study of CD8+ T cells in alopecia areata (dated by TCRdb to the late 2010s). Libraries came from the immunoSEQ multiplex PCR assay. RNA was extracted from all samples and reverse transcribed into cDNA, which served as template for TCR sequencing. The table comes from immuneACCESS by way of TCRdb, which keeps in-frame sequences with V and J called. Part of the clones is missing from these tables; in studies checked, under half for an unresolved V gene and the rest for unknown reasons. For this sample the table gives 110,000 or so clones, of which about 61% were detected only once. The top ten hold 25% to 35% of the sample. The sample's time point label is to be understood as: about 4 weeks on oral tofacitinib. The meaning of the sample's treatment or condition label: oral pan-JAK inhibitor, 5-10 mg twice daily.

The material sequenced was CD8+ T cells sorted from blood, taken at week 4, from a patient treated with tofacitinib. The origin of the receptors is a human donor with alopecia areata.

Points on this clone: Additional DNA sequences in this sample encode the identical CDR3. The chain couples TRBV27 to TRBJ2-1, with D unresolved. V lost 0 bases and J lost 0, with 6 bases in between. The length of the CDR3 is 15 residues. Looked up from germline, CDR1 is MNHEY and CDR2 is SMNVEV (reference sequence). The CDR3 DNA sequence: TGTGCCAGCAGTTTATCTGGTAGCTCCTACAATGAGCAGTTCTTC. Translating it yields CASSLSGSSYNEQFF.

This chain links TRBV7-8 with TRBJ2-2; D remains ambiguous. Trimming left V 2 bases short and J 2 bases short, with 12 bases between. This CDR3 spans 16 amino acids. The V gene's germline CDR1 is SGHVS and CDR2 FQNEAQ. CDR3 in amino acids: CASSLQLSPNTGELFF. The CDR3 bases are TGTGCCAGCAGCTTACAACTTAGCCCCAACACCGGGGAGCTGTTTTTT.

The chain is built from TRBV7-9 and TRBJ2-1; tentatively, D is TRBD1 or TRBD2 (6 bases each). CDR3 size: 14 residues. The V gene lost 4 bases and the J gene lost 9 bases, with 16 bases spanning the gap. The germline gives CDR1 SEHNR, CDR2 FQNEAQ (reference sequence). CDR3 region: CASSSLGGFGEQFF. CDR3 nucleotides: TGTGCCAGCAGCTCCCTCGGGGGCTTCGGTGAGCAGTTCTTC.

As to this clone: Compared with germline, one end of the junction differs, possibly owing to a read error. J is TRBJ1-6 and V is TRBV30; D is unclear. This CDR3 comprises 13 residues. Germline CDR1 is GTSNPN and CDR2 is SVGIG (reference sequence). The DNA of the CDR3 is TGTGCCTGGAGTGTCTCCCATAATTCACCCCTCCACTTT. Encoded protein: CAWSVSHNSPLHF.

CDR3 amino acids: CASSGRNNYEQYF. The CDR3 DNA follows: TGTGCCAGCAGCGGAAGGAACAACTACGAGCAGTACTTC. The gene calls are TRBV7-2 and TRBJ2-7, with D unclear. Deletions cut 5 bases from V and 3 bases from J, with 11 bases between. Germline values: CDR1 SGHTA, CDR2 FQGNSA. The CDR3 totals 13 residues.

The chain has TRBV30 and TRBJ2-7, with 10 positions matching TRBD1. In germline, CDR1 is GTSNPN, CDR2 SVGIG (reference sequence). V dropped 5 bases and J dropped 7; count of bases not matched to a gene: 8. The CDR3 runs 13 residues. The CDR3 loop is CAWSSGTGVEQYF. The CDR3 nucleotides are TGTGCCTGGTCCTCCGGGACAGGGGTGGAGCAGTACTTC. The entire variable domain, with the rest obtained from reference TRBV30 and TRBJ2-7, is as follows: SQTIHQWPATLVQPVGSPLSLECTVEGTSNPNLYWYRQAAGRGLQLLFYSVGIGQISSEVPQNLSASRPQDRQFILSSKKLLLSDSGFYLCAWSSGTGVEQYFGPGTRLTVT.

The count of this clone is one. The chain couples TRBV14 to TRBJ2-5, with D unclear. The V end lost 0 bases, the J end lost 3 bases, and 14 bases lay between the germline ends. Germline loops: CDR1 SGHDN, CDR2 FVKESK. This CDR3 contains 16 residues. This CDR3 is CASSQDLETEEETQYF. The CDR3 coding sequence is TGTGCCAGCAGCCAAGATCTAGAAACAGAGGAAGAGACCCAGTACTTC.

The chain carries TRBV28 and TRBJ2-3, with a possible D match to TRBD2 (6 bases). The germline gives CDR1 MDHEN, CDR2 SYDVKM. The CDR3 spans 16 residues. V gave up 3 bases and J gave up 3 bases, with 16 bases separating them. The CDR3: CASSFFGGVGTDTQYF. CDR3 sequence (DNA): TGTGCCAGCAGTTTCTTTGGCGGGGTTGGGACAGATACGCAGTATTTT.

The V call is TRBV11-1, the J call TRBJ2-1; 10 bases match TRBD1. The CDR3 runs to 13 residues. From germline, CDR1 is SGHAT and CDR2 FQDESV (reference sequence). V shed 6 bases, J shed 6 bases, and the junction held 2 bases outside the gene matches. The CDR3 is CASRDRGINEQFF. The CDR3 bases are TGTGCCAGCAGGGACAGGGGGATCAATGAGCAGTTCTTC. Supplemented by reference TRBV11-1 and TRBJ2-1, the full variable domain reads EAEVAQSPRYKITEKSQAVAFWCDPISGHATLYWYRQILGQGPELLVQFQDESVVDDSQLPKDRFSAERLKGVDSTLKIQPAELGDSAMYLCASRDRGINEQFFGPGTRLTVL.

The rearrangement links TRBV21-1 to TRBJ2-6; the tabulated D call, TRBD1, remains unverified against the DNA. TRBV21-1 is tagged as a pseudogene. The CDR3 covers 19 residues. The CDR3 nucleotides are TGTGCCAGCAGCTCCCATCCCCCACAGCCCCTCTCTGGGGCCAACGTCCTGACTTTC. The encoded protein is CASSSHPPQPLSGANVLTF.

This sequence joins TRBV12-5 and TRBJ1-5; the D gene is possibly TRBD1 (5 bases). Germline-derived CDR1 and CDR2 are LGHNT and FRNRAP. Trimming shortened V by 5 bases and J by 6 bases, and 8 bases separated the two germline ends. This CDR3 spans 12 amino acids. The CDR3 reads CASGLRGQPQHF. The CDR3 bases are TGTGCTAGTGGTCTTAGGGGTCAGCCCCAGCATTTT. The variable domain in full, completed from reference TRBV12-5 and TRBJ1-5, reads DARVTQTPRHKVTEMGQEVTMRCQPILGHNTVFWYRQTMMQGLELLAYFRNRAPLDDSGMPKDRFSAEMPDATLATLKIQPSEPRDSAVYFCASGLRGQPQHFGDGTRLSIL.

This clone was found once. The chain is built from TRBV27 and TRBJ1-2; 7 nucleotides align to TRBD1. J was trimmed by 8 bases and V by 5 bases; bases with no gene match: 8. Germline-derived CDR1 and CDR2 are MNHEY and SMNVEV (reference sequence). The CDR3 contains 13 residues. The CDR3 is CASSVFTGEGYTF. In nucleotides, the CDR3 is TGTGCCAGCAGTGTTTTCACAGGGGAGGGCTACACCTTC.

The chain combines TRBV29-1 with TRBJ2-2, with D possibly matching TRBD1 (6 bases). The length of the CDR3 is 14 residues. The germline V gene encodes CDR1 SQVTM and CDR2 ANQGSEA. V was cut by 5 bases and J by 5 bases, with 15 bases left in between. CDR3 bases: TGCAGCGTTCTGTTATGGACAGAAACCGGGGAGCTGTTTTTT. Amino acids: CSVLLWTETGELFF.

The chain joins TRBV19 to TRBJ2-5; TRBD1 or TRBD2 may be the D gene (6 bases each). The V gene's germline CDR1 is LNHDA and CDR2 SQIVND (reference sequence). V lost 5 bases and J lost 0, with 10 bases in between. This CDR3 contains 14 residues. The CDR3 DNA reads as TGTGCCAGTAGTGAGAGGGGGGACCAAGAGACCCAGTACTTC. It translates to CASSERGDQETQYF.

The CDR3 region is CAWCPSNQETQYF. CDR3 DNA sequence: TGTGCCTGGTGCCCTTCCAACCAAGAGACCCAGTACTTC. J is TRBJ2-5 and V is TRBV30; D unresolved. V was pared by 5 bases and J by 0 bases, with 10 bases between. In germline, CDR1 is GTSNPN, CDR2 SVGIG (reference sequence). The CDR3 spans 13 residues.

This clone turned up a few times. The V and J genes are TRBV30 and TRBJ1-1; tentative D call: TRBD1 (5 bases). V shed 3 bases and J shed 5 bases, with 16 bases lying between them. There are 14 residues in the CDR3. Germline-derived CDR1 and CDR2 are GTSNPN and SVGIG (reference sequence). CDR3 protein: CAWRVGAGMTEAFF. For the CDR3, the DNA is TGTGCCTGGAGGGTTGGGGCAGGGATGACTGAAGCTTTCTTT.

CDR3 coding DNA: TGCAGCGTTGAAGGAGAGGGTTTGGGATACGAGCAGTACTTC. Translated, it gives CSVEGEGLGYEQYF. The V gene is TRBV29-1, the J gene TRBJ2-7; tentative D call: TRBD2 (5 bases). Germline V CDR1 and CDR2: SQVTM, ANQGSEA. CDR3 size: 14 residues. V was trimmed by 1 base and J by 4 bases, leaving 14 bases between them.

This clone was found a few times. The chain has TRBV30 and TRBJ1-6, with D possibly TRBD1 on 5 matching bases. V was cut by 1 base and J by 7 bases, with 8 bases left in between. This CDR3 contains 13 residues. Germline-derived CDR1 and CDR2 are GTSNPN and SVGIG (reference sequence). The CDR3 DNA reads TGTGCCTGGAGTGGAGGGGCCAATTCACCCCTCCACTTT. Translated: CAWSGGANSPLHF.

This chain uses TRBV12-5 with TRBJ1-2, with D possibly being TRBD1 (6 bases). Trimming left V 3 bases short and J 5 bases short, with 13 bases between. From germline, CDR1 is LGHNT and CDR2 FRNRAP. This CDR3 contains 14 residues. This CDR3 is CASGFAPTGYGYTF. For the CDR3, the DNA is TGTGCTAGTGGTTTTGCCCCTACAGGGTATGGCTACACCTTC.

V and J are TRBV5-1 and TRBJ2-7; D is perhaps TRBD2 (5 bases). In germline, CDR1 is SGHRS, CDR2 YFSETQ. The CDR3 is made up of 15 amino acids. The V gene lost 4 bases and the J gene lost 0 bases, with 14 bases spanning the gap. In nucleotides, the CDR3 is TGCGCCAGCAGCCCCTCCGTGGGGAGCTCCTACGAGCAGTACTTC. Residues: CASSPSVGSSYEQYF.

The gene calls are TRBV15 and TRBJ2-2; D is possibly TRBD2 (5 bases). V lost 0 bases and J lost 4, with 12 bases in between. The CDR3 is made up of 16 amino acids. Per germline, CDR1 LNHNV and CDR2 YYDKDF (reference sequence). For the CDR3, the DNA is TGTGCCACCAGCAGAGATCTCCTAGGAGGCACCGGGGAGCTGTTTTTT. It is translated as CATSRDLLGGTGELFF. The variable domain in full, with the rest retrieved from reference TRBV15 and TRBJ2-2, is DAMVIQNPRYQVTQFGKPVTLSCSQTLNHNVMYWYQQKSSQAPKLLFHYYDKDFNNEADTPDNFQSRRPNTSFCFLDIRSPGLGDTAMYLCATSRDLLGGTGELFFGEGSRLTVL.

The rearrangement uses TRBV18 and TRBJ2-3; D gene unclear. Germline V gene data show CDR1 as KGHSH and CDR2 as LQKENI. The CDR3 loop spans 14 amino acids. The V gene lost 0 bases and the J gene lost 3 bases, with 7 bases spanning the gap. Written as DNA, the CDR3 is TGTGCCAGCTCACCACCAGTGAAGACAGATACGCAGTATTTT. Protein: CASSPPVKTDTQYF.

Turning to this clone: The sample contains more than one DNA sequence encoding this CDR3. The genes are TRBV5-6 and TRBJ2-7; no definite D call. The germline V gene has CDR1 SGHDT and CDR2 YYEEEE. The length of the CDR3 is 13 residues. Deletions cut 0 bases from V and 0 bases from J, with 4 bases between. CDR3 nucleotides: TGTGCCAGCAGCTTGGGAAGCTCCTACGAGCAGTACTTC. Translated: CASSLGSSYEQYF. Full variable domain (remainder filled in from reference TRBV5-6 and TRBJ2-7): DAGVTQSPTHLIKTRGQQVTLRCSPKSGHDTVSWYQQALGQGPQFIFQYYEEEERQRGNFPDRFSGHQFPNYSSELNVNALLLGDSALYLCASSLGSSYEQYFGPGTRLTVT.

The V call is TRBV15, the J call TRBJ1-4, with a weak D call TRBD1 (5 bases). Germline loops: CDR1 LNHNV, CDR2 YYDKDF (reference sequence). V was cut by 4 bases and J by 12 bases, with 15 bases left in between. There are 13 residues in the CDR3. The CDR3 DNA reads as TGTGCCACCAGCAAGGGGACGAGGGAGGAACTGTTTTTT. Translated, it gives CATSKGTREELFF.

This chain connects TRBV10-3 to TRBJ1-2; no clear D. V shed 3 bases and J shed 6 bases, with 14 bases lying between them. The CDR3 length is 14 residues. CDR1 is ENHRY, CDR2 SYGVKD, per germline. CDR3 protein: CAISENGEFDGYTF. DNA of the CDR3: TGTGCCATCAGTGAAAACGGGGAATTTGATGGCTACACCTTC.

The chain is built from TRBV5-6 and TRBJ2-7; no clear D gene. CDR1 is SGHDT and CDR2 is YYEEEE in the germline V gene. V gave up 4 bases and J gave up 0 bases, with 11 bases separating them. This CDR3 comprises 14 residues. The CDR3 spells CASSPGGGSYEQYF. Written as DNA, the CDR3 is TGTGCCAGCAGCCCCGGCGGCGGCTCCTACGAGCAGTACTTC.

The rearrangement links TRBV7-2 to TRBJ1-2; D may be TRBD1 (6 bases). This CDR3 comprises 12 residues. Germline V gives CDR1 SGHTA, CDR2 FQGNSA. V dropped 7 bases and J dropped 5 bases, with 11 bases sitting between them. The CDR3 nucleotides read TGTGCCAGCACGGAAGGGGGGTATGGCTACACCTTC. It specifies CASTEGGYGYTF.

This clone was detected only a few times. This chain connects TRBV15 to TRBJ1-5; D is unclear. This CDR3 comprises 15 residues. Germline CDR1 reads LNHNV; CDR2 reads YYDKDF (reference sequence). V was trimmed by 5 bases and J by 8 bases, leaving 19 bases between them. The CDR3 region has the DNA TGTGCCACCAGCCTCGGTCCCCCGGCAACGGAGCCCCAGCATTTT. Its translation: CATSLGPPATEPQHF.

This chain uses TRBV30 with TRBJ1-2, with D possibly matching TRBD1 (5 bases). V was shortened by 4 bases and J by 1 base, with 10 bases between the two germline ends. Germline CDR1 reads GTSNPN; CDR2 reads SVGIG (reference sequence). The CDR3 has 13 residues. The CDR3 DNA is TGTGCCTGGACCGTTGGGGGTAACTATGGCTACACCTTC. Translating gives CAWTVGGNYGYTF.

This chain uses TRBV30 with TRBJ1-5; D not resolved. CDR3 length: 13 amino acids. V lost 4 bases and J 6 bases, leaving 13 bases between the germline ends. The germline gives CDR1 GTSNPN, CDR2 SVGIG (reference sequence). The CDR3 coding sequence is TGTGCCTGGACCGTCAGTAGCGGTCAGCCCCAGCATTTT. Translation gives CAWTVSSGQPQHF.